The 27 T cell receptor beta chains given below trace back to one sample, sequenced in a study of shared clonotypes between healthy human individuals. Profiled with immunoSEQ multiplex PCR; TCRdb holds only in-frame clones, not every one. This table holds around 650,000 clones, about 96% found once. Terminally differentiated effector memory CD45RA+ cells were excluded by CCR7 positive selection of CD45RO-negative cells. Input material: naive CD8+ T cells sorted from blood. The receptor set was obtained from a woman between 25 and 40 years old in good health.

This chain connects TRBV7-9 to TRBJ1-1; a weak D match, TRBD1 (5 bases). V gave up 5 bases and J gave up 11 bases, with 15 bases separating them. CDR1 and CDR2 from the germline V gene are SEHNR and FQNEAQ (reference sequence). The CDR3 has 12 amino acids. CDR3 region: CASSGQGIEAFF. The CDR3 DNA is TGTGCCAGCAGCGGCCAGGGTATTGAGGCTTTCTTT.

This rearrangement joins TRBV9 to TRBJ2-7; no clear D. Germline CDR1 is SGDLS and CDR2 is YYNGEE. V was pared by 3 bases and J by 0 bases, with 13 bases between. The CDR3 extends over 15 amino acids. CDR3 region: CASSAGPSRSYEQYF. CDR3 in DNA: TGTGCCAGCAGCGCCGGACCGTCGCGCTCCTACGAGCAGTACTTC.

The V and J genes are TRBV28 and TRBJ2-1, with TRBD2 matching over 10 bases. The CDR3 is 16 residues long. V shed 1 base, J shed 3 bases, and the junction held 3 bases outside the gene matches. Per germline, CDR1 MDHEN and CDR2 SYDVKM. The CDR3, as DNA: TGTGCCAGCAGTTTATTGGCTAGCGGGAGCTACAATGAGCAGTTCTTC. This sequence encodes CASSLLASGSYNEQFF. Filled out from reference TRBV28 and TRBJ2-1, the complete variable domain reads DVKVTQSSRYLVKRTGEKVFLECVQDMDHENMFWYRQDPGLGLRLIYFSYDVKMKEKGDIPEGYSVSREKKERFSLILESASTNQTSMYLCASSLLASGSYNEQFFGPGTRLTVL.

In this sample, this clone turned up once. This sequence joins TRBV15 and TRBJ2-7; 12 bases agree with TRBD1. The junction had 6 bases not matched to a gene; V was cut back by 3 bases and J by 6 bases. The germline V gene has CDR1 LNHNV and CDR2 YYDKDF (reference sequence). The CDR3 length is 15 residues. CDR3 in DNA: TGTGCCACCAGCAGTGGGGACAGGGGGCATTTCGAGCAGTACTTC. Its translation is CATSSGDRGHFEQYF.

The chain is built from TRBV4-1 and TRBJ2-1; TRBD2 might be the D (6 bases). V was clipped by 4 bases and J by 6 bases, with 19 bases between them. CDR3 length equals 16 residues. The germline V gene has CDR1 MGHRA and CDR2 YSYEKL. This CDR3 reads CASSPQLRGLSNEQFF. The CDR3 bases are TGCGCCAGCAGCCCCCAGCTGCGGGGCCTCTCCAATGAGCAGTTCTTC.

The chain joins TRBV6-5 to TRBJ2-5; 12 bases match TRBD2. V lost 6 bases and J lost 4; bases outside the gene matches: 3. CDR1 MNHEY and CDR2 SVGAGI come from the germline V gene. There are 14 residues in the CDR3. The CDR3: CASRLGLAGETQYF. The DNA of the CDR3 is TGTGCCAGCAGACTGGGACTAGCGGGAGAGACCCAGTACTTC.

The chain has TRBV7-3 and TRBJ2-6, with 8 positions matching TRBD1. CDR1 SGHTA and CDR2 FQGTGA come from the germline V gene. The CDR3 is 18 residues long. V lost 7 bases and J lost 0; bases outside the gene matches: 11. CDR3 loop: CASTGPGQEYSGANVLTF. CDR3 DNA sequence: TGTGCCAGCACCGGACCGGGACAGGAATACTCTGGGGCCAACGTCCTGACTTTC.

The chain combines TRBV4-1 with TRBJ2-1; TRBD2 aligns across 10 bases. Germline V lookup: CDR1 MGHRA, CDR2 YSYEKL. This CDR3 comprises 19 residues. V gave up 3 bases and J gave up 7 bases; unmatched junction bases: 18. In nucleotides, the CDR3 is TGCGCCAGCAGCCAGCCATACTCAGCAGGACTAGCGGTGGGGAATGAGCAGTTCTTC. The encoded protein is CASSQPYSAGLAVGNEQFF.

V and J are TRBV25-1 and TRBJ1-3; the D is unclear. The CDR3 loop spans 14 amino acids. The germline V and J ends were trimmed by 3 bases and 7 bases, with 13 bases remaining between them. Germline lookup yields CDR1 MGHDK and CDR2 SYGVNS. The CDR3 DNA reads as TGTGCCAGCAGTGACCGGGGTTCGCTTAACACCATATATTTT. This gives the protein CASSDRGSLNTIYF.

The genes are TRBV15 and TRBJ2-5; 9 positions agree with TRBD1. The DNA end is more similar to TRBJ2-7, so the J call may be wrong. Germline CDR1 LNHNV, CDR2 YYDKDF (reference sequence). CDR3 length: 14 residues. The CDR3 region has the DNA TGTGCCACCAGCAGCCCGACAGGGGGCTACGAGCAGTACTTC. The encoded protein is CATSSPTGGYEQYF.

This rearrangement joins TRBV5-8 to TRBJ2-3; 7 bases match TRBD1. With V trimmed by 5 bases and J by 4 bases, 7 bases remained unmatched. CDR3 length equals 14 residues. From germline, CDR1 is SGHTS and CDR2 YDEGEE. For the CDR3, the DNA is TGTGCCAGCAGACCGACAGGGACCGCAGATACGCAGTATTTT. Amino acid sequence: CASRPTGTADTQYF.

This chain connects TRBV27 to TRBJ2-7; a possible D gene is TRBD2 (6 bases). There are 16 residues in the CDR3. The germline V gene encodes CDR1 MNHEY and CDR2 SMNVEV (reference sequence). Trimming pared 0 bases from V and 0 bases from J, leaving 12 bases between. CDR3 amino acids: CASSLSEGSGSYEQYF. The CDR3 DNA is TGTGCCAGCAGTTTATCGGAGGGTAGCGGCTCCTACGAGCAGTACTTC.

This clone was observed a single time. The chain couples TRBV4-1 to TRBJ2-5; 14 bases are shared with TRBD2. Trimming removed 3 bases from V and 4 bases from J; junction bases left unmatched: 7. Germline V lookup: CDR1 MGHRA, CDR2 YSYEKL. CDR3 size: 17 residues. In DNA, the CDR3 is TGCGCCAGCAGCCATCCAACGGGACTAGCGGGAGCAGAGACCCAGTACTTC. Protein product: CASSHPTGLAGAETQYF.

The chain employs TRBV28 and TRBJ2-7; unclear D gene. The CDR3 consists of 15 residues. V was pared by 3 bases and J by 0 bases, with 12 bases between. Per the germline V gene, CDR1 is MDHEN and CDR2 is SYDVKM. CDR3: CASSFGHTSSYEQYF. DNA of the CDR3: TGTGCCAGCAGTTTTGGCCACACCAGCTCCTACGAGCAGTACTTC.

This chain connects TRBV19 to TRBJ2-7; 9 nucleotides agree with TRBD1. With 5 bases clipped from V and 3 bases from J, the junction kept 5 bases outside the gene matches. Germline V gene data show CDR1 as LNHDA and CDR2 as SQIVND (reference sequence). This CDR3 spans 14 amino acids. CDR3 sequence (DNA): TGTGCCAGTAGTTTAGGGGACAGGGTCTACGAGCAGTACTTC. Its protein product is CASSLGDRVYEQYF.

The chain combines TRBV27 with TRBJ2-7, with D tentatively TRBD2 (5 bases). CDR3 length equals 15 residues. The germline V and J ends were trimmed by 7 bases and 3 bases, with 19 bases remaining between them. Germline CDR1 and CDR2: MNHEY and SMNVEV (reference sequence). The CDR3 protein is CASTHSRGSYYEQYF. CDR3 DNA sequence: TGTGCCAGCACCCACTCCCGGGGATCTTACTACGAGCAGTACTTC.

J is TRBJ2-5 and V is TRBV19; D possibly corresponds to TRBD1 (6 bases). TRBJ2-7 explains the end of the DNA better; the J call may be wrong. This CDR3 region has 15 residues. Germline assignment: CDR1 LNHDA and CDR2 SQIVND (reference sequence). CDR3 residues: CASSPRDTFPHEQYF. CDR3 DNA: TGTGCCAGTAGTCCCCGGGACACCTTTCCCCACGAGCAGTACTTC.

The chain links TRBV25-1 to TRBJ2-2; the D is unclear. V lost 5 bases to trimming and J lost 6 bases, with 4 bases between them. Looked up from germline, CDR1 is MGHDK and CDR2 is SYGVNS. This CDR3 comprises 11 residues. The CDR3 region is CASSFAGELFF. CDR3 DNA: TGTGCCAGCAGTTTTGCCGGGGAGCTGTTTTTT.

The V call is TRBV5-6, the J call TRBJ2-7, with D maybe TRBD2 (5 bases). CDR3 length equals 12 residues. V lost 4 bases and J lost 7, with 12 bases in between. CDR1 and CDR2 (germline): SGHDT, YYEEEE. The CDR3 spells CASSRDSGEQYF. CDR3 coding DNA: TGTGCCAGCAGCCGGGATTCGGGGGAGCAGTACTTC.

This clone came up once. The genes are TRBV29-1 and TRBJ2-7; D is perhaps TRBD1 or TRBD2 (5 bases each). V dropped 2 bases and J dropped 2 bases, with 10 bases sitting between them. Germline CDR1 SQVTM, CDR2 ANQGSEA. CDR3 length: 13 residues. CDR3 DNA: TGCAGCGTTGAATTGGGGGTGGCCTACGAGCAGTACTTC. Protein product: CSVELGVAYEQYF.

V gene TRBV9 combines with J gene TRBJ2-2; 8 bases are shared with TRBD2. CDR3 length: 14 amino acids. CDR1 is SGDLS and CDR2 is YYNGEE in the germline V gene. The ends lost 5 bases at V and 5 bases at J; junction bases unmatched: 5. The CDR3 DNA follows: TGTGCCAGCAGGGTACTAGCGGCAACCGGGGAGCTGTTTTTT. It specifies CASRVLAATGELFF.

About this clone: Additional DNA sequences in this sample encode the identical CDR3. The rearrangement links TRBV4-1 to TRBJ2-7, with a possible D match to TRBD1 (6 bases). There are 13 residues in the CDR3. CDR1 and CDR2 (germline): MGHRA, YSYEKL. With 0 bases removed from V and 4 bases from J, the gap between germline ends came to 7 bases. CDR3 region: CASSQDRGYEQYF. The CDR3 DNA reads as TGCGCCAGCAGCCAAGATAGGGGGTACGAGCAGTACTTC.

The rearrangement uses TRBV5-8 and TRBJ2-7, with D hard to call. This CDR3 contains 11 residues. CDR1 is SGHTS, CDR2 YDEGEE, per germline. V was shortened by 4 bases and J by 3 bases, with 5 bases between the two germline ends. The CDR3 reads CASSPVYEQYF. The CDR3, as DNA: TGTGCCAGCAGCCCCGTCTACGAGCAGTACTTC.

As regards this clone: This CDR3 is missing its conserved last phenylalanine or tryptophan, likely due to a read error. The DNA is left out, because the CDR3 cannot be placed on it with certainty; the CDR3 is given as TCRdb lists it. V gene TRBV13 combines with J gene TRBJ2-7; whether TRBD2, the table's D call, matches the DNA was not checked. The CDR3 has 9 amino acids, counting both end residues. Germline V gene sequence: CDR1 PRHDT, CDR2 FYEKMQ (reference sequence). The CDR3: CASSLETSH.

This rearrangement joins TRBV27 to TRBJ2-5; no firm D call. The V and J ends lost 5 bases and 2 bases respectively, with 9 bases between them. Germline V gene sequence: CDR1 MNHEY, CDR2 SMNVEV (reference sequence). The CDR3 has 13 residues. CDR3 DNA sequence: TGTGCCAGCAGTCTTTTACAGCAAGAGACCCAGTACTTC. It translates to CASSLLQQETQYF.

CDR3 sequence reads: CAISGVGDGYTF. The CDR3 DNA sequence: TGTGCCATCAGTGGGGTAGGGGATGGCTACACCTTC. The V gene is TRBV10-3, the J gene TRBJ1-2; D perhaps matches TRBD1 (5 bases). This CDR3 contains 12 residues. The germline gives CDR1 ENHRY, CDR2 SYGVKD. The V gene lost 4 bases and the J gene lost 6 bases, with 9 bases spanning the gap.

This chain uses TRBV4-1 with TRBJ2-7, with TRBD1 matching over 8 bases. Losses at the gene ends were 1 base for V and 0 bases for J; bases not matched to a gene: 5. CDR1 is MGHRA and CDR2 is YSYEKL in the germline V gene. The CDR3 is made up of 16 amino acids. The CDR3 protein is CASSQGFGQGSYEQYF. As DNA, the CDR3 is TGCGCCAGCAGCCAAGGATTCGGACAGGGCTCCTACGAGCAGTACTTC.